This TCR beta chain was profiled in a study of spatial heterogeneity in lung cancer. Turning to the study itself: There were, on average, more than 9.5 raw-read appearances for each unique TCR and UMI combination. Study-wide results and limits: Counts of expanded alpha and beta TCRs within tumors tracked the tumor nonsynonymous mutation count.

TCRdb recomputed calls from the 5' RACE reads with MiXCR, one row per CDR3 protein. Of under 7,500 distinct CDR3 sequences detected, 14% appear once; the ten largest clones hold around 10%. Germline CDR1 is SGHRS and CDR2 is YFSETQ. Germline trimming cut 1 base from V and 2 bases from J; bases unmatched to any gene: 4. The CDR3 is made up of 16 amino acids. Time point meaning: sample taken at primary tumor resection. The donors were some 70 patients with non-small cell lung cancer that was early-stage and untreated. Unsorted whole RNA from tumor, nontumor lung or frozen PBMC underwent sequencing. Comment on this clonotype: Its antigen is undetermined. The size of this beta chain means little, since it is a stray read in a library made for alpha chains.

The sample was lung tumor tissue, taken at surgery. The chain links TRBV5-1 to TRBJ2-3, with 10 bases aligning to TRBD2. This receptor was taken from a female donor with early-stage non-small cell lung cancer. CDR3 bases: TGCGCCAGCAGCTTGAAAGCGGGGGGGTTCACAGATACGCAGTATTTT. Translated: CASSLKAGGFTDTQYF. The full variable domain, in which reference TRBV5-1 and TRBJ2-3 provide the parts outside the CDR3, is KAGVTQTPRYLIKTRGQQVTLSCSPISGHRSVSWYQQTPGQGLQFLFEYFSETQRNKGNFPGRFSGRQFSNSRSEMNVSTLELGDSALYLCASSLKAGGFTDTQYFGPGTRLTVL.